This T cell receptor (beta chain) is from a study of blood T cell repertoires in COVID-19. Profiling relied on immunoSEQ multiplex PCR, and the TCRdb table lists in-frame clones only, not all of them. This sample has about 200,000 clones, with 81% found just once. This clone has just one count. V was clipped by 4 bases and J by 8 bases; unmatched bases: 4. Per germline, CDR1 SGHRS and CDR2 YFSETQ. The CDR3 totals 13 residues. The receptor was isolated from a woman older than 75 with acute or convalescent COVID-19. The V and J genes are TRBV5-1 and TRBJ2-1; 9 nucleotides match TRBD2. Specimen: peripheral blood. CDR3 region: CASSVGTSHEQFF. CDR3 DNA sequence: TGCGCCAGCAGCGTCGGGACTAGCCATGAGCAGTTCTTC.